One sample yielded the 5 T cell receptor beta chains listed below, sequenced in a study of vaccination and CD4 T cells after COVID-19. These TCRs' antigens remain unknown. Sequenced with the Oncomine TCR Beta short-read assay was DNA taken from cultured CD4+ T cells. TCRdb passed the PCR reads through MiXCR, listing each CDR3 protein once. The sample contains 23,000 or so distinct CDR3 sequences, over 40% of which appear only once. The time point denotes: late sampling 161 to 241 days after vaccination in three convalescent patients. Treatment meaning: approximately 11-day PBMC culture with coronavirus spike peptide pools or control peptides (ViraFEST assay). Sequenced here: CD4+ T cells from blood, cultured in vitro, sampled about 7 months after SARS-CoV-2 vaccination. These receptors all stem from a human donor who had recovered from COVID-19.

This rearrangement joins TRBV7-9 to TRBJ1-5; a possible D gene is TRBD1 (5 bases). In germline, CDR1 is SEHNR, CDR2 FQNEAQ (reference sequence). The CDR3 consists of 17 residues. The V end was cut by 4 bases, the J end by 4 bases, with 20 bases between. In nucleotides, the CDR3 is TGTGCCAGCAGCTCATCGACAGAATGGGGAACAAATCAGCCCCAGCATTTT. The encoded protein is CASSSSTEWGTNQPQHF.

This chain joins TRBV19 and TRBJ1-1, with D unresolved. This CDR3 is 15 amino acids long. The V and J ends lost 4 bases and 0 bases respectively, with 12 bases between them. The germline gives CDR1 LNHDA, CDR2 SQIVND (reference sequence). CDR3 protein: CASSRPVRMNTEAFF. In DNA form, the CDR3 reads TGTGCCAGTAGTAGACCCGTGCGGATGAACACTGAAGCTTTCTTT.

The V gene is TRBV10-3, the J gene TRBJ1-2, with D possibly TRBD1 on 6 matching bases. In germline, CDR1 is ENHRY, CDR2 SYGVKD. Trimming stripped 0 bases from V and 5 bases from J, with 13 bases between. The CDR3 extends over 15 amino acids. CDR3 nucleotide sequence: TGTGCCATCAGTGAGTCTGAGACAGGAGCTTATGGCTACACCTTC. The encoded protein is CAISESETGAYGYTF.

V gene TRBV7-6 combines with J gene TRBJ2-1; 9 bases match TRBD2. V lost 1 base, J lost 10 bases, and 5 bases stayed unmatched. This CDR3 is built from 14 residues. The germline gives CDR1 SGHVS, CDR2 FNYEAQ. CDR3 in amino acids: CASSLELLAGEQFF. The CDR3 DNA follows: TGTGCCAGCAGCTTAGAGCTCCTAGCGGGAGAGCAGTTCTTC.

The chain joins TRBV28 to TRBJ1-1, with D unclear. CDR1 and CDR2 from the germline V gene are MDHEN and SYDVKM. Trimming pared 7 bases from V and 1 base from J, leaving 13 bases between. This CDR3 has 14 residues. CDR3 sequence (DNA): TGTGCCAGCACCAGCCTCCGTTCGAACACTGAAGCTTTCTTT. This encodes CASTSLRSNTEAFF.